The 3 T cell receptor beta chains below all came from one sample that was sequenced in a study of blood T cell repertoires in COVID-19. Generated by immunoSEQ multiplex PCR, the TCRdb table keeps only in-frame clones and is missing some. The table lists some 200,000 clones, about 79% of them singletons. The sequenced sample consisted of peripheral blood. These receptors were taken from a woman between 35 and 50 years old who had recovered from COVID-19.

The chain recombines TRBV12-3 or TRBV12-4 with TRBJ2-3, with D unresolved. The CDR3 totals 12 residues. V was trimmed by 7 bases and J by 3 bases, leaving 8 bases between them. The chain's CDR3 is CASKFSTDTQYF. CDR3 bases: TGTGCCAGCAAATTTAGTACAGATACGCAGTATTTT.

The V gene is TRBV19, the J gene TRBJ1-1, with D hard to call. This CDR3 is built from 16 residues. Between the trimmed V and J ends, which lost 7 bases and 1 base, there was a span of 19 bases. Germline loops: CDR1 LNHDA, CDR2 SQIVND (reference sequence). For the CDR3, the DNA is TGTGCCAGTAATCAAAACGGAGACCCAACGAACACTGAAGCTTTCTTT. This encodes CASNQNGDPTNTEAFF.

CDR3 sequence: CASSHGTGRNIQYF. The CDR3 nucleotides are TGTGCCAGCAGCCATGGGACAGGGAGGAACATTCAGTACTTC. This sequence joins TRBV3-1 (or the pseudogene TRBV3-2) and TRBJ2-4; 9 bases fit TRBD1. J lost 7 bases, V lost 3 bases, and 4 bases had no gene match. Germline CDR1 is LGHDT and CDR2 is YNNKEL (reference sequence). The CDR3 spans 14 residues.